One sample yielded the 4 T cell receptor beta chains listed below, sequenced in a study of cytomegalovirus exposure and HLA in healthy donors. The PCR employed 60 Vbeta primers together with 13 Jbeta primers. Data came from immunoSEQ multiplex PCR; TCRdb stores just in-frame clones and leaves some out. The repertoire holds fewer than 150,000 clones, less than 90% seen once, with about 0.25% in the top ten. The material sequenced was PBMCs. Source of these receptors: a man aged 45-60 years in good health and CMV-seronegative.

The chain couples TRBV5-1 to TRBJ2-3, with D perhaps TRBD2 (6 bases). Germline V lookup: CDR1 SGHRS, CDR2 YFSETQ. The V and J ends lost 4 bases and 2 bases respectively, with 20 bases between them. This CDR3 comprises 17 residues. The CDR3 spells CASSRTPGVAATDTQYF. The CDR3, as DNA: TGCGCCAGCAGCCGCACACCGGGGGTAGCGGCCACAGATACGCAGTATTTT.

This chain links TRBV28 with TRBJ2-5; 12 bases are a match to TRBD2. V lost 6 bases to trimming and J lost 2 bases; unmatched junction nucleotides: 16. Germline CDR1 and CDR2: MDHEN and SYDVKM. The CDR3 length is 19 residues. CDR3 sequence: CASSSNFRTSGVSQETQYF. The DNA for the CDR3 is TGTGCCAGCAGCTCTAATTTCAGGACTAGCGGGGTCTCTCAAGAGACCCAGTACTTC. The variable domain in full, with the rest retrieved from reference TRBV28 and TRBJ2-5, is DVKVTQSSRYLVKRTGEKVFLECVQDMDHENMFWYRQDPGLGLRLIYFSYDVKMKEKGDIPEGYSVSREKKERFSLILESASTNQTSMYLCASSSNFRTSGVSQETQYFGPGTRLLVL.

This chain links TRBV13 with TRBJ2-5; TRBD2 matches 12 bases. Germline CDR1 PRHDT, CDR2 FYEKMQ (reference sequence). Unmatched junction bases numbered 15, after V lost 5 bases and J lost 5 bases. The CDR3 consists of 18 residues. The CDR3 is CASSANGELAGGGETQYF. Here the CDR3 DNA reads TGTGCCAGCAGCGCAAATGGTGAACTAGCGGGAGGAGGTGAGACCCAGTACTTC. The complete variable domain, with remaining parts taken from reference TRBV13 and TRBJ2-5, reads AAGVIQSPRHLIKEKRETATLKCYPIPRHDTVYWYQQGPGQDPQFLISFYEKMQSDKGSIPDRFSAQQFSDYHSELNMSSLELGDSALYFCASSANGELAGGGETQYFGPGTRLLVL.

The V call is TRBV7-2, the J call TRBJ1-3, with a weak D call TRBD1 (5 bases). Germline CDR1 reads SGHTA; CDR2 reads FQGNSA. V was pared by 3 bases and J by 6 bases, with 15 bases between. The CDR3 runs 15 residues. The CDR3 DNA sequence: TGTGCCAGCAGCTTGGCACAAGGGGTGGAAAACACCATATATTTT. This sequence encodes CASSLAQGVENTIYF.